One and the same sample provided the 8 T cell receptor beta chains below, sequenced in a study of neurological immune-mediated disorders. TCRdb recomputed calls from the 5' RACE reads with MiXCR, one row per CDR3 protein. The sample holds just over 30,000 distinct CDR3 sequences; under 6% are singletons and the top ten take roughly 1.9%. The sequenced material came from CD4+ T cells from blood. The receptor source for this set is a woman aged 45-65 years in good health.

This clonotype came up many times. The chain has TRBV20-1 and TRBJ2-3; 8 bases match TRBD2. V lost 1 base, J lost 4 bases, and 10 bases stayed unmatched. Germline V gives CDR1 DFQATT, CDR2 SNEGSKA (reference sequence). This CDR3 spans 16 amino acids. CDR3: CSARGGRGALADTQYF. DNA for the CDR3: TGCAGTGCTAGAGGGGGGCGGGGGGCGCTGGCAGATACGCAGTATTTT.

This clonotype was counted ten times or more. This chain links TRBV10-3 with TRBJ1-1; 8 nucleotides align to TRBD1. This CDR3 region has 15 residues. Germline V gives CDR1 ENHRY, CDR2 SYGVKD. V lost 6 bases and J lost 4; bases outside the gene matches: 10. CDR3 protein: CAIRLDRGGGTEAFF. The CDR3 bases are TGTGCCATCAGACTAGACAGGGGAGGCGGCACTGAAGCTTTCTTT.

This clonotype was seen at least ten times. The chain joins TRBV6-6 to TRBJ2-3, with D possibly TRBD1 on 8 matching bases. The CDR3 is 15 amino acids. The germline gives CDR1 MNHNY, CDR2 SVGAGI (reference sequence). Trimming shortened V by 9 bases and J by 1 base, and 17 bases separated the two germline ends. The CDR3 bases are TGTGCCAGTACAGGGGGGGGGCGAGGCACAGATACGCAGTATTTT. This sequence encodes CASTGGGRGTDTQYF.

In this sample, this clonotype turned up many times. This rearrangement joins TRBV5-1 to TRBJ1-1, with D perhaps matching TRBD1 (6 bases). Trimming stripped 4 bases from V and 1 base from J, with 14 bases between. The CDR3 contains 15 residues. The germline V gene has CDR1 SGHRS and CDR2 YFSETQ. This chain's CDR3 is CASSIDRFKNTEAFF. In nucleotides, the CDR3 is TGCGCCAGCAGCATTGACAGGTTCAAGAACACTGAAGCTTTCTTT.

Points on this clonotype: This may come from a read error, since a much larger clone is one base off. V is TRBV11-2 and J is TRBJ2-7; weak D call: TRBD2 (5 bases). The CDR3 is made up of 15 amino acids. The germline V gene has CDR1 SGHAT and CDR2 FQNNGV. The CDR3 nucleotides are TGTGACAGCAGCTTAAACCTGGACGGAGGCTACGAGCAGTACTTC. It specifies CDSSLNLDGGYEQYF. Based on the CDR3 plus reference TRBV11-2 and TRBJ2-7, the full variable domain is EAGVAQSPRYKIIEKRQSVAFWCNPISGHATLYWYQQILGQGPKLLIQFQNNGVVDDSQLPKDRFSAERLKGVDSTLKIQPAKLEDSAVYLCDSSLNLDGGYEQYFGPGTRLTVT.

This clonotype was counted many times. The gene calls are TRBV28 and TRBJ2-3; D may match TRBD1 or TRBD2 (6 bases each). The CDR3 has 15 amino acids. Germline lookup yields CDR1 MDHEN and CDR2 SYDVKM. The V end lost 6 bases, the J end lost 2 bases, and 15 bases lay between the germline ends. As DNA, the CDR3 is TGTGCCAGCAGCCTGCCGGGGGCTCTCACAGATACGCAGTATTTT. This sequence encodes CASSLPGALTDTQYF.

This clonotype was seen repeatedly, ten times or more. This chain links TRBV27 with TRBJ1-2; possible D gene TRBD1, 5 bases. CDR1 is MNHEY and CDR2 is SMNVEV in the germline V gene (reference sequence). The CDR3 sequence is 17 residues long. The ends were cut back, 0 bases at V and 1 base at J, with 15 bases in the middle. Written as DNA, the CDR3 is TGTGCCAGCAGTTTATCGGAGCTCGAGGGGCGTAACTATGGCTACACCTTC. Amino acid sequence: CASSLSELEGRNYGYTF.

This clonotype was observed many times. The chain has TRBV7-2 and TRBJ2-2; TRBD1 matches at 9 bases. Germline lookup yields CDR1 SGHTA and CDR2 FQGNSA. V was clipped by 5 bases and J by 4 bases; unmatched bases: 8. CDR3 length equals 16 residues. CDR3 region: CASSDPGQGSTGELFF. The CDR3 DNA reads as TGTGCCAGCAGCGATCCGGGACAGGGCTCCACCGGGGAGCTGTTTTTT.